The entry below gives a single T cell receptor (beta chain) sequence along with its context. Its antigen is unidentified. The sample originates from a study of cytomegalovirus exposure and HLA in healthy donors. Study-wide findings and caveats: One cluster of highly shared sequence variants probably arose as a sequencing artifact. Earlier analysis yielded a pattern in which most TCR beta V segments were productive about 87% or about 30% of the time. It was reported that the classifier diagnosed cytomegalovirus status with high specificity and sensitivity in both the original and validation cohorts. Later analysis identified several of the most significant clusters that appeared linked to common viral pathogens.

The V gene's germline CDR1 is MNHEY and CDR2 SVGAGI. The V and J ends lost 5 bases and 4 bases respectively, with 15 bases between them. The CDR3 extends over 15 amino acids. A multiplex PCR was run with 60 Vbeta primers and 13 Jbeta primers. The assay was immunoSEQ multiplex PCR, and TCRdb's table has in-frame clones only and misses some. Of 120,000 or so clones detected, less than 90% appear once; the ten largest clones hold 0.24%. This TCR came from a man aged 45 to 65 in good health and CMV-seronegative. The chain combines TRBV6-5 with TRBJ2-1; D not certain. Sample: PBMCs. The CDR3 spells CASSRPGSPYNEQFF. CDR3 in DNA: TGTGCCAGCAGTCGCCCTGGTAGCCCGTACAATGAGCAGTTCTTC.